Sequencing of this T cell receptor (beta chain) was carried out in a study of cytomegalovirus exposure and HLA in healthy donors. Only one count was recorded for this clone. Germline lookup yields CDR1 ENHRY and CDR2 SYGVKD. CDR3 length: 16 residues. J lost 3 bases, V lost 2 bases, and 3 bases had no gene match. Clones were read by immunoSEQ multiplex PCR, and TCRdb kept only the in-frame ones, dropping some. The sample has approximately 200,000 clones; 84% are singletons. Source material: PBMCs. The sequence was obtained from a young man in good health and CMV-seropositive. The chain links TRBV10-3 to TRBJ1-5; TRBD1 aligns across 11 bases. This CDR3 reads CAISEGQGAYNQPQHF. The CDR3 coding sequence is TGTGCCATCAGTGAGGGACAGGGGGCCTACAATCAGCCCCAGCATTTT.